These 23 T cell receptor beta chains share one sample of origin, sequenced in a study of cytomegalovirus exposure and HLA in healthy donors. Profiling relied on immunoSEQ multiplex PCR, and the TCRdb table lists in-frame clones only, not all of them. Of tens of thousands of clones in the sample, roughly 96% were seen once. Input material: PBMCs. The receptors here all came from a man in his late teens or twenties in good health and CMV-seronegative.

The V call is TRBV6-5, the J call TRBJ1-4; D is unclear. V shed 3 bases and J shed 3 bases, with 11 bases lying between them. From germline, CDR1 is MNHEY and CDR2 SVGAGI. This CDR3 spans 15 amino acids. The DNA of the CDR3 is TGTGCCAGCAGTTATGATGTCAGTTCTAATGAAAAACTGTTTTTT. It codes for CASSYDVSSNEKLFF.

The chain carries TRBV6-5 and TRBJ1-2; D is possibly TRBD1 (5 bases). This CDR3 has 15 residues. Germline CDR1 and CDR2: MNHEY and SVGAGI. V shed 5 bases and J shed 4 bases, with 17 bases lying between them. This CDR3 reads CASSMRQSFTYGYTF. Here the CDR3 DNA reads TGTGCCAGCAGTATGAGACAGAGCTTCACCTATGGCTACACCTTC.

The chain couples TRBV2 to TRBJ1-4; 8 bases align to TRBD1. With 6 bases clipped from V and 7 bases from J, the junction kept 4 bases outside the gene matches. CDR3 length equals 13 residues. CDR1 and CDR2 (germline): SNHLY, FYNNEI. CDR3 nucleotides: TGTGCCAGCAGAAGGACAGGGACTGAAAAACTGTTTTTT. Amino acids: CASRRTGTEKLFF. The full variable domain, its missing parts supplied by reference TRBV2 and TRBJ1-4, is EPEVTQTPSHQVTQMGQEVILRCVPISNHLYFYWYRQILGQKVEFLVSFYNNEISEKSEIFDDQFSVERPDGSNFTLKIRSTKLEDSAMYFCASRRTGTEKLFFGSGTQLSVL.

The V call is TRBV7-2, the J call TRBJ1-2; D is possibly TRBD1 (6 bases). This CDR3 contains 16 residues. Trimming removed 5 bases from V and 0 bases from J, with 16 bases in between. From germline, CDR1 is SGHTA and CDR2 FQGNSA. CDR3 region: CASSLEGQRANYGYTF. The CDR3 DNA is TGTGCCAGCAGCCTAGAAGGACAGCGAGCTAACTATGGCTACACCTTC.

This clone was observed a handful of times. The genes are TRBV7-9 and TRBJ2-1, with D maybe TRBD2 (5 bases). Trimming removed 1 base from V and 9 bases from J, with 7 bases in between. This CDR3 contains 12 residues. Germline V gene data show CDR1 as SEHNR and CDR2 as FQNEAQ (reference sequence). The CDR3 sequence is CASSLVGGEQFF. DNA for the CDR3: TGTGCCAGCAGCTTAGTTGGAGGTGAGCAGTTCTTC.

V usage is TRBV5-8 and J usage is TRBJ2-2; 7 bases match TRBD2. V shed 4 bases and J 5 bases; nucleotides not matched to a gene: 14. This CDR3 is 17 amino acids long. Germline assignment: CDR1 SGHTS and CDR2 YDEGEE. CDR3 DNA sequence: TGTGCCAGCAGCACCGCTAAGGGACTAACGGAGACCGGGGAGCTGTTTTTT. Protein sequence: CASSTAKGLTETGELFF.

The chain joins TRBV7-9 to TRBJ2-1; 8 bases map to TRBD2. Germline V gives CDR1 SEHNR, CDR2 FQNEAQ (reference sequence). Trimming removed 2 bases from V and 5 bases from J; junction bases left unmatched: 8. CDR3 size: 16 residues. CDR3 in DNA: TGTGCCAGCAGCTTAACCGGGACTAGAGATCACAATGAGCAGTTCTTC. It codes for CASSLTGTRDHNEQFF.

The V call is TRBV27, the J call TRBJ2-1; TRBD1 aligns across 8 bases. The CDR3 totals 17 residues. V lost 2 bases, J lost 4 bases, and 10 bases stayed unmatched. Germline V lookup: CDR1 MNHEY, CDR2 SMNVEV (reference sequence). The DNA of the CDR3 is TGTGCCAGCAGTTTAGGGGGTGGGACAGGAGATTACAATGAGCAGTTCTTC. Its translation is CASSLGGGTGDYNEQFF.

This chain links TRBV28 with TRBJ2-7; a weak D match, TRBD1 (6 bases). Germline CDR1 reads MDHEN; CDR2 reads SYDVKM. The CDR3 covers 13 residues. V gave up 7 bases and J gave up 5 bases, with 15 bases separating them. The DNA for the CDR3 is TGTGCCAGCACTCCACACAGGGACCACGAGCAGTACTTC. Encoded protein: CASTPHRDHEQYF.

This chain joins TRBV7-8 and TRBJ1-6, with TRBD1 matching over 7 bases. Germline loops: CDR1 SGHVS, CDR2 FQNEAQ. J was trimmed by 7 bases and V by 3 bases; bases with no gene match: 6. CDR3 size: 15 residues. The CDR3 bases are TGTGCCAGCAGCTTGATCCCGGGACAGAATTCACCCCTCCACTTT. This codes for CASSLIPGQNSPLHF.

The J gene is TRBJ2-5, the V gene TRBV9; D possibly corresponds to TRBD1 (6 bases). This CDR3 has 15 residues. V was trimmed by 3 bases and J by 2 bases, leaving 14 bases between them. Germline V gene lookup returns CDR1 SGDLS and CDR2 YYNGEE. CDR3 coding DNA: TGTGCCAGCAGCGGAGAGGGGGTAGAACAAGAGACCCAGTACTTC. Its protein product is CASSGEGVEQETQYF.

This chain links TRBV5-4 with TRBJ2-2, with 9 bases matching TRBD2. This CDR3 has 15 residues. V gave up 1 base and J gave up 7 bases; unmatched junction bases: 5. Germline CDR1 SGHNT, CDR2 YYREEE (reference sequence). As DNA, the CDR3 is TGTGCCAGCAGCTTGTACGCTAGCGGGAACGGGGAGCTGTTTTTT. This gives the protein CASSLYASGNGELFF.

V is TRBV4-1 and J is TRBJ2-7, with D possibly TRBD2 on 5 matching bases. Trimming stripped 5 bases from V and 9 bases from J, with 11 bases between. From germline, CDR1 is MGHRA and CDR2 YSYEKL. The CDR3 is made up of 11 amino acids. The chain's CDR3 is CASSRAEGQYF. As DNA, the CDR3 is TGCGCCAGCAGCAGGGCAGAGGGGCAGTACTTC.

The CDR3 loop is CASSLFKDRGSGNTIYF. For the CDR3, the DNA is TGTGCCAGCAGCTTGTTTAAAGACAGGGGGTCTGGAAACACCATATATTTT. The V and J genes are TRBV5-5 and TRBJ1-3; 9 bases map to TRBD1. V lost 1 base and J lost 1; bases outside the gene matches: 6. The CDR3 runs 17 residues. The germline CDR1 and CDR2 sequences are SGHKS and YYEKEE (reference sequence).

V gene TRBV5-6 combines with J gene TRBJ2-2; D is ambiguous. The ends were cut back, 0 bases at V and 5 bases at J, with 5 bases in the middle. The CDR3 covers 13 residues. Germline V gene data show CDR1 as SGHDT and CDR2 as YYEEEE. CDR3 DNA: TGTGCCAGCAGCTTGGGGCGGACCGGGGAGCTGTTTTTT. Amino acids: CASSLGRTGELFF.

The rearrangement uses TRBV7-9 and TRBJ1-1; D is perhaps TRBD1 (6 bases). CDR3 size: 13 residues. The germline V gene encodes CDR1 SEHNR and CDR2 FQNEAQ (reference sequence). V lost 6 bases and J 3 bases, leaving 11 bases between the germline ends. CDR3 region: CASRYRVDTEAFF. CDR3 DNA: TGTGCCAGCAGATACAGGGTCGACACTGAAGCTTTCTTT.

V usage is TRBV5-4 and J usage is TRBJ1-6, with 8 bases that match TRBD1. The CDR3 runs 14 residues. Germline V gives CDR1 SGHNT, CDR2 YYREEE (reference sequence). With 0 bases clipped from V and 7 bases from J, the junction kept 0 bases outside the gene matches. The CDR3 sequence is CASSLGQGNSPLHF. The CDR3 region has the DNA TGTGCCAGCAGCTTGGGACAGGGGAATTCACCCCTCCACTTT.

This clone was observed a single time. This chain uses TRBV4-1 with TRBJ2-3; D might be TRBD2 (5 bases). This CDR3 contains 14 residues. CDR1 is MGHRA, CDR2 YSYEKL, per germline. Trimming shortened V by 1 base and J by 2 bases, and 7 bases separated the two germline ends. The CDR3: CASSQVTITDTQYF. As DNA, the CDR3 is TGCGCCAGCAGCCAAGTGACTATCACAGATACGCAGTATTTT.

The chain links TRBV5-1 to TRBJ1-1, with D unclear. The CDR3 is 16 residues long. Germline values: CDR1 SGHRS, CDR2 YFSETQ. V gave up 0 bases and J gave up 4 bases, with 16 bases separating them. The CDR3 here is CASSLGSSPRVTEAFF. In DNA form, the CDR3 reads TGCGCCAGCAGCTTGGGCAGTTCCCCGAGGGTCACTGAAGCTTTCTTT.

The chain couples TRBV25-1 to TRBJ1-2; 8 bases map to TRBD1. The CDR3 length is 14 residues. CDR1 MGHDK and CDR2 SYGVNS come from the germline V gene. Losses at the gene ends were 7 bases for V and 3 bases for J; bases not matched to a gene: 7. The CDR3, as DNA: TGTGCCAGCATTGGCGGACAGGGACACTATGGCTACACCTTC. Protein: CASIGGQGHYGYTF.

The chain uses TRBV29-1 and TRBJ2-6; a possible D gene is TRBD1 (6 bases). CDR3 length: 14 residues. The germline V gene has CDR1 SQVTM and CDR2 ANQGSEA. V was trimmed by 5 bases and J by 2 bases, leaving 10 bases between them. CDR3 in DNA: TGCAGCGTTAAGCAGGGGACTGGGGCCAACGTCCTGACTTTC. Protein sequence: CSVKQGTGANVLTF.

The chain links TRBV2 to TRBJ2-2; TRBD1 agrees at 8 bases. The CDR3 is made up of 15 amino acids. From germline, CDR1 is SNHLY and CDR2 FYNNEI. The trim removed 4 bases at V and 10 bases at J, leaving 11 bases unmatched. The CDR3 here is CASSALRTGREELFF. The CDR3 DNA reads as TGTGCCAGCAGTGCCTTAAGGACAGGGCGGGAGGAGCTGTTTTTT. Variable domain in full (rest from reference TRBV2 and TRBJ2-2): EPEVTQTPSHQVTQMGQEVILRCVPISNHLYFYWYRQILGQKVEFLVSFYNNEISEKSEIFDDQFSVERPDGSNFTLKIRSTKLEDSAMYFCASSALRTGREELFFGEGSRLTVL.

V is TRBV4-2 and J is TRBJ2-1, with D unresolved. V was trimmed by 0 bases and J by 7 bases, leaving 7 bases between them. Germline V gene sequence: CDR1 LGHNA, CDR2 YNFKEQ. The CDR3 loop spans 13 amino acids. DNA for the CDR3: TGTGCCAGCAGCCAAGATATTCGGAATGAGCAGTTCTTC. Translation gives CASSQDIRNEQFF.